Listed below are T cell receptor beta chains from one sample, sequenced in a study of PD-L1 blockade in urothelial cancer. Clones were read by immunoSEQ multiplex PCR, and TCRdb kept only the in-frame ones, dropping some. Of more than 90,000 clones listed, around 93% are singletons. This specimen consisted of PBMCs, obtained around atezolizumab (anti-PD-L1) treatment. The receptors were gathered from a man between 60 and 75 years old with urothelial cancer. Each CDR3 is given with its conserved first and last residue. The order of the fields is J gene, clone size, D gene, V gene, CDR3 protein, CDR3 DNA. A D gene is named only where the DNA matches it firmly. Clone size, where shown, is once, few, many, or a class for clones that have expanded.

J: TRBJ2-3
size: -
D: -
V: TRBV7-2
CDR3: CASSLGVGVSDTQYF
DNA: TGTGCCAGCAGCTTAGGAGTGGGAGTCTCAGATACGCAGTATTTT

J: TRBJ1-2
size: -
D: TRBD1
V: TRBV11-2
CDR3: CASSAYTGGADGYTF
DNA: TGTGCCAGCAGCGCATACACAGGGGGCGCGGATGGCTACACCTTC

J: TRBJ1-3
size: -
D: -
V: TRBV27
CDR3: CASSLGGSGNTIYF
DNA: TGTGCCAGCAGTTTAGGCGGCTCTGGAAACACCATATATTTT

J: TRBJ2-7
size: -
D: -
V: TRBV30
CDR3: CATRLAEGDPYEQYF
DNA: TGTGCAACCCGCCTAGCGGAGGGGGACCCCTACGAGCAGTACTTC

J: TRBJ2-1
size: -
D: TRBD2
V: TRBV6-1
CDR3: CASRATSGGYNEQFF
DNA: TGTGCCAGCAGAGCCACTAGCGGGGGTTACAATGAGCAGTTCTTC

J: TRBJ1-4
size: once
D: -
V: TRBV9
CDR3: CASSVASGKFHNEKLFF
DNA: TGTGCCAGCAGCGTAGCGTCCGGGAAGTTTCATAATGAAAAACTGTTTTTT

J: TRBJ2-1
size: -
D: TRBD1
V: TRBV2
CDR3: CAGDRVGNEQFF
DNA: TGTGCCGGGGACAGGGTCGGCAATGAGCAGTTCTTC

J: TRBJ2-7
size: few
D: -
V: TRBV11-3
CDR3: CARGDTHLSRSYEQYF
DNA: TGTGCCAGGGGGGACACCCATCTATCGCGATCCTACGAGCAGTACTTC

J: TRBJ2-1
size: -
D: TRBD2
V: TRBV5-8
CDR3: CASSFRPSGASYNEQFF
DNA: TGTGCCAGCAGCTTCCGGCCTAGCGGGGCAAGTTACAATGAGCAGTTCTTC

J: TRBJ1-1
size: -
D: -
V: TRBV2
CDR3: CASSYGTTGEAFF
DNA: TGTGCCAGCAGCTACGGGACTACGGGTGAAGCTTTCTTT

J: TRBJ1-6
size: once
D: -
V: TRBV19
CDR3: CASSMTQGGNSPLHF
DNA: TGTGCCAGTAGTATGACCCAGGGAGGTAATTCACCCCTCCACTTT

J: TRBJ2-2
size: -
D: -
V: TRBV5-4
CDR3: CASSSGATHNTGELFF
DNA: TGTGCCAGCAGCTCTGGTGCCACACATAACACCGGGGAGCTGTTTTTT

J: TRBJ2-2
size: once
D: -
V: TRBV28
CDR3: CATRGEELFF
DNA: TGTGCCACCAGGGGCGAGGAGCTGTTTTTT

J: TRBJ1-1
size: -
D: -
V: TRBV27
CDR3: CASTPGGTVRTEAFF
DNA: TGTGCCAGCACCCCAGGTGGGACTGTTCGCACTGAAGCTTTCTTT

J: TRBJ2-1
size: -
D: TRBD2
V: TRBV7-9
CDR3: CASSLASSGGGNEQFF
DNA: TGTGCCAGCAGCTTAGCGAGTAGCGGGGGAGGAAATGAGCAGTTCTTC

J: TRBJ1-2
size: -
D: TRBD1
V: TRBV4-1
CDR3: CASQGQHYGYTF
DNA: TGCGCCAGCCAGGGACAGCACTATGGCTACACCTTC

J: TRBJ2-3
size: -
D: TRBD2
V: TRBV5-4
CDR3: CASSLVPTSGAGTQYF
DNA: TGTGCCAGCAGCTTGGTTCCGACTAGCGGGGCAGGGACGCAGTATTTT

J: TRBJ2-7
size: once
D: TRBD1
V: TRBV29-1
CDR3: CSVEEWQGAGEQYF
DNA: TGCAGCGTTGAAGAATGGCAGGGGGCTGGAGAGCAGTACTTC

J: TRBJ2-1
size: -
D: TRBD1
V: TRBV28
CDR3: CASIMGTGSYNEQFF
DNA: TGTGCCAGCATTATGGGGACAGGGTCCTACAATGAGCAGTTCTTC

J: TRBJ2-2
size: once
D: TRBD1
V: TRBV25-1
CDR3: CASTGTGATGELFF
DNA: TGTGCCAGCACCGGGACAGGGGCCACCGGGGAGCTGTTTTTT

J: TRBJ2-5
size: -
D: TRBD1
V: TRBV7-9
CDR3: CASSKTGGVETQYF
DNA: TGTGCCAGCAGTAAGACAGGGGGCGTTGAGACCCAGTACTTC

J: TRBJ1-2
size: -
D: -
V: TRBV7-9
CDR3: CASSLNRDNYGYTF
DNA: TGTGCCAGCAGTTTGAACAGGGATAACTATGGCTACACCTTC

J: TRBJ2-7
size: -
D: TRBD2
V: TRBV7-2
CDR3: CASSATGTSGYEQYF
DNA: TGTGCCAGCAGCGCAACCGGGACTAGCGGCTACGAGCAGTACTTC

J: TRBJ1-2
size: -
D: TRBD1
V: TRBV6-5
CDR3: CASSYSRQGANYGYTF
DNA: TGTGCCAGCAGTTACTCGAGACAGGGGGCAAACTATGGCTACACCTTC

J: TRBJ2-3
size: -
D: -
V: TRBV7-2
CDR3: CASSFSRGSNTQYF
DNA: TGTGCCAGCAGCTTTTCCCGGGGGAGCAATACGCAGTATTTT

J: TRBJ1-5
size: -
D: -
V: TRBV11-2
CDR3: CASSFRHSSNQPQHF
DNA: TGTGCCAGCAGCTTCCGACACAGCAGCAATCAGCCCCAGCATTTT

J: TRBJ2-2
size: -
D: -
V: TRBV5-1
CDR3: CASSLRTASPGELFF
DNA: TGCGCCAGCAGCTTGAGGACAGCCAGTCCCGGGGAGCTGTTTTTT

J: TRBJ2-7
size: once
D: TRBD1
V: TRBV2
CDR3: CASSADRVREQYF
DNA: TGTGCCAGCAGTGCGGACAGGGTTCGCGAGCAGTACTTC

J: TRBJ2-6
size: -
D: TRBD1
V: TRBV7-2
CDR3: CASSILPQTGPGANVLTF
DNA: TGTGCCAGCAGCATCCTTCCCCAGACAGGGCCCGGGGCCAACGTCCTGACTTTC